Shown below are 25 T cell receptor beta chains from a single sample sequenced in a study of blood T cell repertoires in COVID-19. The data were produced by immunoSEQ multiplex PCR, yet TCRdb's version contains in-frame clones alone and is incomplete. The table records 250,000 or so clones, around four fifths of them present only once. The sample comprised peripheral blood. The receptors shown here come from a man aged 55 to 70 with acute or convalescent COVID-19.

Concerning this clone itself: Other DNA sequences from this sample encode an identical CDR3 as well. The CDR3 here is CASSIGGSSYEQYF. CDR3 DNA sequence: TGTGCCAGTAGTATAGGTGGGAGCTCCTACGAGCAGTACTTC. The J gene is TRBJ2-7, the V gene TRBV19; D might be TRBD2 (5 bases). The V gene lost 1 base and the J gene lost 0 bases, with 7 bases spanning the gap. Germline CDR1 is LNHDA and CDR2 is SQIVND (reference sequence). This CDR3 spans 14 amino acids.

The chain is built from TRBV7-9 and TRBJ2-7, with D perhaps TRBD2 (6 bases). This CDR3 is built from 13 residues. Germline V CDR1 and CDR2: SEHNR, FQNEAQ (reference sequence). With 7 bases removed from V and 6 bases from J, the gap between germline ends came to 16 bases. DNA for the CDR3: TGTGCCAGCACCCTAGCGTCAGCGGGCGAGCAGTACTTC. As protein: CASTLASAGEQYF. Complete variable domain (other parts from reference TRBV7-9 and TRBJ2-7): DTGVSQNPRHKITKRGQNVTFRCDPISEHNRLYWYRQTLGQGPEFLTYFQNEAQLEKSRLLSDRFSAERPKGSFSTLEIQRTEQGDSAMYLCASTLASAGEQYFGPGTRLTVT.

This chain links TRBV6-5 with TRBJ2-7; the D is unclear. The germline V gene encodes CDR1 MNHEY and CDR2 SVGAGI. V gave up 0 bases and J gave up 2 bases, with 5 bases separating them. The CDR3 covers 13 residues. The DNA for the CDR3 is TGTGCCAGCAGTTACTCGAACACCTACGAGCAGTACTTC. Its translation: CASSYSNTYEQYF.

The chain links TRBV29-1 to TRBJ2-3; 8 bases match TRBD2. The CDR3 is made up of 12 amino acids. V was clipped by 4 bases and J by 4 bases; unmatched bases: 1. Germline V gene data show CDR1 as SQVTM and CDR2 as ANQGSEA. Here the CDR3 reads CSVAREADTQYF. CDR3 DNA: TGCAGCGTTGCGCGGGAGGCAGATACGCAGTATTTT.

The J gene is TRBJ2-7, the V gene TRBV11-2, with 9 bases that match TRBD2. CDR3 length: 15 amino acids. V shed 2 bases, J shed 5 bases, and the junction held 7 bases outside the gene matches. CDR1 is SGHAT and CDR2 is FQNNGV in the germline V gene. CDR3 amino acids: CASSLYAGLANEQYF. The CDR3 region has the DNA TGTGCCAGCAGCTTATACGCGGGACTAGCAAACGAGCAGTACTTC.

The chain employs TRBV24-1 and TRBJ2-5; 7 bases line up with TRBD2. With V trimmed by 2 bases and J by 5 bases, 10 bases remained unmatched. The germline CDR1 and CDR2 sequences are KGHDR and SFDVKD. CDR3 size: 16 residues. The CDR3: CATSDSEAGSRETQYF. The CDR3 nucleotides read TGTGCCACCAGTGATTCCGAAGCGGGGTCCAGGGAGACCCAGTACTTC.

The V call is TRBV27, the J call TRBJ1-1; D may be TRBD1 (5 bases). Germline V CDR1 and CDR2: MNHEY, SMNVEV (reference sequence). The CDR3 extends over 13 amino acids. The ends were cut back, 3 bases at V and 2 bases at J, with 7 bases in the middle. The CDR3, as DNA: TGTGCCAGCAGTTTTCAGGGTAACACTGAAGCTTTCTTT. This translates into CASSFQGNTEAFF.

This chain connects TRBV29-1 to TRBJ1-2; a possible D gene is TRBD1 (6 bases). Per germline, CDR1 SQVTM and CDR2 ANQGSEA. This CDR3 is built from 13 residues. Trimming removed 4 bases from V and 4 bases from J, with 13 bases in between. CDR3 DNA: TGCAGCGTTGTTGCTAGGGGGGGCTATGGCTACACCTTC. This sequence encodes CSVVARGGYGYTF.

The chain uses TRBV7-3 and TRBJ1-2, with TRBD1 as a possible D gene (6 bases). The CDR3 runs 15 residues. In germline, CDR1 is SGHTA, CDR2 FQGTGA. V dropped 5 bases and J dropped 3 bases, with 16 bases sitting between them. Here the CDR3 reads CASSPTGSGYYGYTF. The CDR3 coding sequence is TGTGCCAGCAGCCCTACAGGGAGCGGTTACTATGGCTACACCTTC.

This clone came up a few times. CDR3 DNA: TGTGCCAGCAGTTGGGGGGACAGGGGGAACACTGAAGCTTTCTTT. Translating it yields CASSWGDRGNTEAFF. V and J are TRBV6-5 and TRBJ1-1, with TRBD1 identical over 10 bases. The CDR3 is 15 amino acids. The J segment lost 1 base and the V segment lost 4 bases, leaving 3 bases of the junction unmatched. CDR1 and CDR2 (germline): MNHEY, SVGAGI.

The rearrangement uses TRBV7-3 and TRBJ2-1; maybe TRBD2 (6 bases). The V gene lost 5 bases and the J gene lost 9 bases, with 8 bases spanning the gap. Per the germline V gene, CDR1 is SGHTA and CDR2 is FQGTGA. The CDR3 has 11 amino acids. CDR3 sequence: CASSPGGEQFF. CDR3 bases: TGTGCCAGCAGCCCCGGGGGTGAGCAGTTCTTC.

The chain is built from TRBV6-2 or TRBV6-3 and TRBJ1-1; TRBD1 is a possible D gene (6 bases). V lost 6 bases, J lost 7 bases, and 24 bases lay in between. Germline-derived CDR1 and CDR2 are MNHEY and SVGEGT. The CDR3 runs 16 residues. The DNA for the CDR3 is TGTGCCAGCAGCCCTGGTCGGACGGCAGGGGACCTTGAAGCTTTCTTT. Encoded protein: CASSPGRTAGDLEAFF.

The CDR3 protein is CASRTSGRDNEQFF. Here the CDR3 DNA reads TGTGCCAGCCGGACTAGCGGGAGGGACAATGAGCAGTTCTTC. The chain links TRBV28 to TRBJ2-1, with TRBD2 matching 15 bases. The germline V gene encodes CDR1 MDHEN and CDR2 SYDVKM. Trimming at V came to 8 bases and at J to 5 bases, leaving 1 base not matched to a gene. The CDR3 is 14 residues long.

J is TRBJ2-7 and V is TRBV28; 8 bases agree with TRBD1. CDR1 MDHEN and CDR2 SYDVKM come from the germline V gene. CDR3 length: 14 amino acids. The V gene end was trimmed by 5 bases and the J gene end by 3 bases; junction bases not matched to a gene: 6. In DNA form, the CDR3 reads TGTGCCAGCAGTGAGCAGGGGGCCCGCTACGAGCAGTACTTC. Its translation is CASSEQGARYEQYF. Full variable domain (remainder filled in from reference TRBV28 and TRBJ2-7): DVKVTQSSRYLVKRTGEKVFLECVQDMDHENMFWYRQDPGLGLRLIYFSYDVKMKEKGDIPEGYSVSREKKERFSLILESASTNQTSMYLCASSEQGARYEQYFGPGTRLTVT.

This clone has a handful of counts. The V gene is TRBV2, the J gene TRBJ1-2; no reliable D call. The CDR3 consists of 11 residues. Germline V gives CDR1 SNHLY, CDR2 FYNNEI. The ends were cut back, 3 bases at V and 4 bases at J, with 3 bases in the middle. The CDR3 region has the DNA TGTGCCAGCAGTGAGGCCTATGGCTACACCTTC. Its protein is CASSEAYGYTF.

Only one count was recorded for this clone. This CDR3 reads CASTAGPPPSYEQYF. CDR3 bases: TGTGCCAGCACCGCAGGGCCCCCTCCGTCCTACGAGCAGTACTTC. The chain couples TRBV2 to TRBJ2-7; tentative D call: TRBD1 (5 bases). The CDR3 extends over 15 amino acids. Germline CDR1 and CDR2: SNHLY and FYNNEI. Trimming took off 7 bases at V and 1 base at J, with 17 bases between the two ends.

In DNA, the CDR3 is TGCAGCGCGTCGGGACAGTCCTACGAGCAGTACTTC. It specifies CSASGQSYEQYF. The chain employs TRBV29-1 and TRBJ2-7, with 7 bases matching TRBD1. Germline CDR1 and CDR2: SQVTM and ANQGSEA. With 7 bases clipped from V and 1 base from J, the junction kept 4 bases outside the gene matches. This CDR3 comprises 12 residues.

V usage is TRBV7-3 and J usage is TRBJ1-1; the D gene is possibly TRBD1 (5 bases). The germline V gene has CDR1 SGHTA and CDR2 FQGTGA. V was cut by 5 bases and J by 3 bases, with 13 bases left in between. The CDR3 is 14 amino acids. CDR3: CASSQYDRYTEAFF. For the CDR3, the DNA is TGTGCCAGCAGCCAATATGACAGATACACTGAAGCTTTCTTT.

J is TRBJ2-1 and V is TRBV7-3; D gene unclear. The CDR3 has 15 residues. Germline CDR1 reads SGHTA; CDR2 reads FQGTGA. Trimming removed 4 bases from V and 0 bases from J, with 10 bases in between. The CDR3 sequence is CASSSSMSSYNEQFF. CDR3 coding DNA: TGTGCCAGCAGCTCTTCCATGAGCTCCTACAATGAGCAGTTCTTC.

The chain has TRBV7-6 and TRBJ1-1, with D possibly TRBD1 on 5 matching bases. The CDR3 runs 17 residues. CDR1 and CDR2 (germline): SGHVS, FNYEAQ. V dropped 1 base and J dropped 0 bases, with 15 bases sitting between them. The CDR3 region is CASSLEGTGVMNTEAFF. The CDR3 region has the DNA TGTGCCAGCAGCTTAGAGGGGACGGGGGTCATGAACACTGAAGCTTTCTTT.

This chain joins TRBV6-6 and TRBJ2-7; TRBD2 matches at 7 bases. The CDR3 is 14 amino acids. V gave up 2 bases and J gave up 3 bases; unmatched junction bases: 4. Germline CDR1 is MNHNY and CDR2 is SVGAGI (reference sequence). The CDR3 is CASSYGTTYYEQYF. The CDR3 DNA follows: TGTGCCAGCAGTTACGGGACTACTTACTACGAGCAGTACTTC.

The chain couples TRBV28 to TRBJ2-7, with D tentatively TRBD1 (5 bases). Trimming removed 8 bases from V and 0 bases from J, with 11 bases in between. CDR1 and CDR2 (germline): MDHEN, SYDVKM. The CDR3 has 13 residues. The CDR3 sequence: CASYPRDSYEQYF. CDR3 coding DNA: TGTGCCAGCTACCCCAGGGACTCCTACGAGCAGTACTTC.

The chain uses TRBV7-3 and TRBJ2-1; 13 bases fit TRBD2. The CDR3 sequence is 21 residues long. Trimming cost V 4 bases and J 1 base; bases outside gene matches: 16. Germline V CDR1 and CDR2: SGHTA, FQGTGA. The DNA for the CDR3 is TGTGCCAGCAGCTCACCACTACGAACTAGCGGGGGGGCTGGGTCCTACAATGAGCAGTTCTTC. Its protein is CASSSPLRTSGGAGSYNEQFF.

This clone came up once. The chain combines TRBV5-1 with TRBJ2-7; 9 bases line up with TRBD1. This CDR3 is built from 15 residues. With V trimmed by 3 bases and J by 2 bases, 6 bases remained unmatched. Germline V lookup: CDR1 SGHRS, CDR2 YFSETQ. The CDR3 sequence: CASSSDRGFTYEQYF. DNA of the CDR3: TGCGCCAGCAGCTCGGACAGGGGTTTTACCTACGAGCAGTACTTC.

The gene calls are TRBV9 and TRBJ1-2; 10 bases are a match to TRBD1. Losses at the gene ends were 2 bases for V and 3 bases for J; bases not matched to a gene: 13. Germline-derived CDR1 and CDR2 are SGDLS and YYNGEE. The CDR3 spans 18 residues. The CDR3 loop reads CASSVNPGTGVGYYGYTF. CDR3 nucleotide sequence: TGTGCCAGCAGCGTGAATCCCGGGACAGGGGTTGGATACTATGGCTACACCTTC.